The rows below give T cell receptor beta chains drawn from one sample of a study of blood T cell repertoires in COVID-19. Sequenced by immunoSEQ multiplex PCR; TCRdb stores in-frame clones only, minus some. The profile shows some 50,000 clones, around 87% of them singletons. The sample was peripheral blood. The source is a man aged 35-49 years with active COVID-19. CDR3s include the opening cysteine and the closing phenylalanine or tryptophan. A D gene is named only where the DNA matches it firmly. Clone size is shown for a subset of rows, as once, few, many or a class of expanded clone.

- - TRBJ1-2 TRBV27 TGTGCCAGCAGTTTATCGAAGACCAGGTCCTTTAACTATGGCTACACCTTC CASSLSKTRSFNYGYTF
few - TRBJ2-7 TRBV4-1 TGCGCCAGCAGCCAAGTTAGTACTTCGTACGAGCAGTACTTC CASSQVSTSYEQYF
- - TRBJ2-3 TRBV15 TGTGCCACCGGCCCGAGGACTAGCACAGATACGCAGTATTTT CATGPRTSTDTQYF
- - TRBJ1-6 TRBV28 TGTGCCAGCAGCACTGACAGCTCCTATAATTCACCCCTCCACTTT CASSTDSSYNSPLHF
- - TRBJ1-3 TRBV10-3 TGTGCCATCAGTGAACAAGTGGCCGGAAACACCATATATTTT CAISEQVAGNTIYF
- TRBD2 TRBJ2-1 TRBV10-3 TGTGCCATCAGTGTAGCGGGAGGGTACAATGAGCAGTTCTTC CAISVAGGYNEQFF
- - TRBJ1-1 TRBV4-1 TGCGCCAGCAGCCAAGTTCTAAGGGACACTGAAACTTTCTTT CASSQVLRDTETFF
- - TRBJ1-6 TRBV18 TGTGCCAGCTCACCAGGGAGGCCACCCCTCCACTTT CASSPGRPPLHF
few TRBD1 TRBJ1-6 TRBV3-1/TRBV3-2 TGTGCCAGCAGCCAAGACGGGACAGGGGGCGCATCACCCCTCCACTTT CASSQDGTGGASPLHF
few - TRBJ2-2 TRBV19 TGTGCCAGTAGTGAAACAACAGGGACCGGGGAGCTGTTTTTT CASSETTGTGELFF
few TRBD1 TRBJ2-5 TRBV10-1 TGCGCCAGCAGTACCCTCCGGACAGGGGGAGAGACCCAGTACTTC CASSTLRTGGETQYF
- - TRBJ2-7 TRBV29-1 TGCAGCGTCTTAATGTCCTACGAGCAGTACTTC CSVLMSYEQYF
once - TRBJ2-3 TRBV19 TGTGCCAGTAGTATGACAGCCACCACAGATACGCAGTATTTT CASSMTATTDTQYF
- - TRBJ2-1 TRBV3-1/TRBV3-2 TGTGCCAGCAGCCAAGGTTCGGTAGCGGTGGAGAATGAGCAGTTCTTC CASSQGSVAVENEQFF
once - TRBJ2-1 TRBV9 TGTGCCAGCAGCGTATGGGGGGAGAGGCTCTCTGAGCAGTTCTTC CASSVWGERLSEQFF
- - TRBJ2-6 TRBV28 TGTGCCAGCAGTCGCCCGGTTGGGGCCAACGTCCTGACTTTC CASSRPVGANVLTF
- TRBD2 TRBJ2-1 TRBV2 TGTGCCAGCATTGGCGGGAGGGCCGAATCCTACAATGAGCAGTTCTTC CASIGGRAESYNEQFF
- TRBD1 TRBJ1-1 TRBV5-1 TGCGCCAGCAGCTTGGACAGGGGCCTCTCTTTAACTGAAGCTTTCTTT CASSLDRGLSLTEAFF
few TRBD1 TRBJ1-5 TRBV19 TGTGCCAGTAGCTGGGACAGAAGCAATCAGCCCCAGCATTTT CASSWDRSNQPQHF
- TRBD1 TRBJ1-4 TRBV30 TGTGCCTGGAGACCAAAGACAGGGATTGGGGAAAAACTGTTTTTT CAWRPKTGIGEKLFF
- - TRBJ2-3 TRBV18 TGTGCCAGCTCAGATCGACAGGGAGGCCGCACAGATACGCAGTATTTT CASSDRQGGRTDTQYF
- TRBD1 TRBJ1-3 TRBV28 TGTGCCAGCAGTTTATCAGGGGGCGGAAACACCATATATTTT CASSLSGGGNTIYF
- TRBD1 TRBJ2-7 TRBV6-5 TGTGCCAGCAGTTACGGGACAGGGGGCTACGAGCAGTACTTC CASSYGTGGYEQYF
- TRBD2 TRBJ2-7 TRBV6-6 TGTGCCAGCGTACCAGCGGGGGAATCCTACGAGCAGTACTTC CASVPAGESYEQYF
- TRBD1 TRBJ1-5 TRBV2 TGTGCCAGCAGTGAAGCGGGACAGTGGTCTCAGCCCCAGCATTTT CASSEAGQWSQPQHF